Listed here are 8 T cell receptor beta chains from one sample, sequenced in a study of blood T cell repertoires in COVID-19. The repertoire was sequenced with immunoSEQ multiplex PCR; TCRdb's copy has only in-frame clones and lacks some. The sample includes 210,000 or so clones, under 90% of them seen just once. The sample taken for sequencing was PBMCs or T cells enriched from blood (not recorded which). These receptors all come from a woman aged 45-60 years with acute COVID-19.

The chain has TRBV2 and TRBJ1-2, with D possibly TRBD1 on 5 matching bases. Per germline, CDR1 SNHLY and CDR2 FYNNEI. Trimming left V 5 bases short and J 2 bases short, with 9 bases between. The CDR3 runs to 13 residues. CDR3 sequence: CASSTTGNYGYTF. The CDR3 bases are TGTGCCAGCAGTACCACAGGAAACTATGGCTACACCTTC.

The chain couples TRBV2 to TRBJ1-1; perhaps TRBD1 as D (5 bases). The CDR3 sequence is 11 residues long. Per germline, CDR1 SNHLY and CDR2 FYNNEI. The ends were cut back, 8 bases at V and 1 base at J, with 5 bases in the middle. The CDR3 bases are TGTGCCAGCGACAGGAACACTGAAGCTTTCTTT. Its protein product is CASDRNTEAFF.

Concerning this clone itself: Other nucleotide sequences in the sample specify the same CDR3. The chain recombines TRBV18 with TRBJ2-7; weak D call: TRBD1 (6 bases). Germline V gene lookup returns CDR1 KGHSH and CDR2 LQKENI. Trimming removed 3 bases from V and 4 bases from J, with 13 bases in between. The CDR3 is 14 residues long. The CDR3 region has the DNA TGTGCCAGCTCACCTAGCAGGGGATCGTACGAGCAGTACTTC. It encodes CASSPSRGSYEQYF.

This clone has a single count. The V gene is TRBV7-9, the J gene TRBJ2-6, with 7 bases identical to TRBD1. CDR3 length: 18 residues. CDR1 and CDR2 (germline): SEHNR, FQNEAQ (reference sequence). V trimming: 5 bases; J trimming: 0 bases; junction bases outside the gene matches: 10. The CDR3 region is CASSLSQGLSSGANVLTF. In DNA form, the CDR3 reads TGTGCCAGCAGCCTCTCACAGGGGTTAAGCTCTGGGGCCAACGTCCTGACTTTC.

The chain recombines TRBV28 with TRBJ2-1, with 13 bases fitting TRBD2. Germline V gene data show CDR1 as MDHEN and CDR2 as SYDVKM. After removal of 3 bases from V and 9 bases from J, the junction contained 8 bases not matched to a gene. CDR3 length: 16 residues. The CDR3 DNA is TGTGCCAGCAGTTTCAGGACTAGCGGGAGACGGGCTGAGCAGTTCTTC. This codes for CASSFRTSGRRAEQFF.

This chain connects TRBV23-1 to TRBJ2-1, with D perhaps TRBD1 (5 bases). TRBV23-1 is an ORF, and what it does is uncertain. The CDR3 length is 15 residues. V was shortened by 4 bases and J by 4 bases, with 14 bases between the two germline ends. CDR3 nucleotide sequence: TGCGCCAGCAGTCTTTCCGAGACAGCGTACAATGAGCAGTTCTTC. Its translation: CASSLSETAYNEQFF.

V is TRBV30 and J is TRBJ1-6, with unresolved D. V was trimmed by 1 base and J by 7 bases, leaving 5 bases between them. The CDR3 has 12 amino acids. Germline V gene sequence: CDR1 GTSNPN, CDR2 SVGIG (reference sequence). For the CDR3, the DNA is TGTGCCTGGAGTGGAGGGAATTCACCCCTCCACTTT. Translating gives CAWSGGNSPLHF.

Ten or more counts support this clone. The chain carries TRBV5-1 and TRBJ2-2, with D maybe TRBD2 (5 bases). V lost 4 bases to trimming and J lost 7 bases, with 14 bases between them. The germline V gene has CDR1 SGHRS and CDR2 YFSETQ. The CDR3 loop spans 14 amino acids. The chain's CDR3 is CASSDRTVGGELFF. DNA for the CDR3: TGCGCCAGCAGCGATCGGACTGTTGGCGGGGAGCTGTTTTTT.